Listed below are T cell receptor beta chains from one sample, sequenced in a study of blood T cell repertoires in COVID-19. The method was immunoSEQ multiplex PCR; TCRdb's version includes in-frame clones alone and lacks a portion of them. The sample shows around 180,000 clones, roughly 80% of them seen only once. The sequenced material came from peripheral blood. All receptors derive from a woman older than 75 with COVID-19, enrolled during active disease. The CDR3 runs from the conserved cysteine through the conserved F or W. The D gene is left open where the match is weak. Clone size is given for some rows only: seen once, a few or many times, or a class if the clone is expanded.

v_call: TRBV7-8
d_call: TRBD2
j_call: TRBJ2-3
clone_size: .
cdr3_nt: TGTGCCAGCAGGGGTCCGGGACTAGCGGGAGGGCCTGTGGCAGATACGCAGTATTTT
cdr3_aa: CASRGPGLAGGPVADTQYF

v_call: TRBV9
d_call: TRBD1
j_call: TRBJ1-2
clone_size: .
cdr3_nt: TGTGCCAGCAGCGGCGCCGGGACAGGGGGCAAATCCTATGGCTACACCTTC
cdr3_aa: CASSGAGTGGKSYGYTF

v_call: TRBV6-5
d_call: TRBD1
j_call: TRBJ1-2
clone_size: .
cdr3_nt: TGTGCCAGCATCTTATCACAGGGGGCTAACTATGGCTACACCTTC
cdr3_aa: CASILSQGANYGYTF

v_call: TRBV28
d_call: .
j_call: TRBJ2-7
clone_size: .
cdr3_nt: TGTGCCAGCAGTTTCGGGTTGCAGCAGTACTTC
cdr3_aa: CASSFGLQQYF

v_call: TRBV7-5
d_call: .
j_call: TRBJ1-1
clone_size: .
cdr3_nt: TGTGTCAGAAGCCCCCCGGGACAGGGCCCAGTTTCGAACACTGAAGCTTTCTTT
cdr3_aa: CVRSPPGQGPVSNTEAFF

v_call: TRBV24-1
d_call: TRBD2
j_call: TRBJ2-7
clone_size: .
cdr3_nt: TGTGCCACCAGCCCCCAGCGGGAGGGCCCCTACGAGCAGTACTTC
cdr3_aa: CATSPQREGPYEQYF

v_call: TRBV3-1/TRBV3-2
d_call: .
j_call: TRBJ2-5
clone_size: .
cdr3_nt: TGTGCCAGCAGCCCAACAGGGAGAGGAGAGACCCAGTACTTC
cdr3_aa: CASSPTGRGETQYF

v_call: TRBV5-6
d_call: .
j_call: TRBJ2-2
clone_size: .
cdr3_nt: TGTGCCAGCAGCCCACCCTACGCGAACACCGGGGAGCTGTTTTTT
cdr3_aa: CASSPPYANTGELFF

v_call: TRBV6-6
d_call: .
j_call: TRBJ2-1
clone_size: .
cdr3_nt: TGTGCCAGCAGTTACTCTGGCAGCTACAATGAGCAGTTCTTC
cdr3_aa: CASSYSGSYNEQFF

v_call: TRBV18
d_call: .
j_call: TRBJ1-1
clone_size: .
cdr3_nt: TGTGCCAGCTCACCCACAGGGAACACTGAAGCTTTCTTT
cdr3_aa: CASSPTGNTEAFF

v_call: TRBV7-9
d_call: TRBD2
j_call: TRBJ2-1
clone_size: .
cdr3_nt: TGTGCCAGCAGCACAACTAGCGGGAGGAATGAGCAGTTCTTC
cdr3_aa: CASSTTSGRNEQFF

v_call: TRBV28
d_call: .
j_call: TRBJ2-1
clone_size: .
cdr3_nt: TGTGCCAGTATTAGTAACAATGAGCAGTTCTTC
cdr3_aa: CASISNNEQFF

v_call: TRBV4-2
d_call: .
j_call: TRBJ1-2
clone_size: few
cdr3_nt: TGTGCCAGCAGCCAAGAGATCGGGGGAAGGGCTTCGGGCTACACCTTC
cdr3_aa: CASSQEIGGRASGYTF

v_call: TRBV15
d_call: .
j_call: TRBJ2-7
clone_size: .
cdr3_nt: TGTGCCACCAGCAGAGATGGACTGAGCTCCTACGAGCAGTACTTC
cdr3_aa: CATSRDGLSSYEQYF

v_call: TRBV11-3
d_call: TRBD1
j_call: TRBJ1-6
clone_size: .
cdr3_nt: TGTGCCAGCAGCGCTCCCAGGGGGCAGGATAATTCACCCCTCCACTTT
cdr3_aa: CASSAPRGQDNSPLHF

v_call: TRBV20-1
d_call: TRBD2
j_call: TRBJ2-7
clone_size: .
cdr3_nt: TGCAGTGCTGACCGGGGGGACGAGCAGTACTTC
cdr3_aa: CSADRGDEQYF

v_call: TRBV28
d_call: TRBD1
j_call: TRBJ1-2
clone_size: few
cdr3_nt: TGTGCCAGCAGGACAGGGGGTAACTATGGCTACACCTTC
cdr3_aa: CASRTGGNYGYTF

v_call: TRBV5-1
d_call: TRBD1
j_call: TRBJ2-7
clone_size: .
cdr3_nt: TGCGCCAGCAGGTATGGGACAGGGCCCTACGAGCAGTACTTC
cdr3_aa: CASRYGTGPYEQYF

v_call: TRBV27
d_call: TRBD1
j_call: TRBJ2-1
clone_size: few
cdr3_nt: TGTGCCAGCCGGACAGGGGCCATCAATGAGCAGTTCTTC
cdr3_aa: CASRTGAINEQFF

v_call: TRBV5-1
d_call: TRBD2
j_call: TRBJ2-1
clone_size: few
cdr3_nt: TGCGCCAGCAGCCCCATCGGGGGGGCAGGAGGCTACAATGAGCAGTTCTTC
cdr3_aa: CASSPIGGAGGYNEQFF

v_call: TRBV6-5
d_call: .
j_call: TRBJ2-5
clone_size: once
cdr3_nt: TGTGCCAGCAGTTGGGGGGATGAAGTTGAGACCCAGTACTTC
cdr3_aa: CASSWGDEVETQYF

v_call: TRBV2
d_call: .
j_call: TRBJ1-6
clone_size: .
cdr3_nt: TGTGCCAGCACCTCCACGGGCGGAGGTAATTCACCCCTCCACTTT
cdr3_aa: CASTSTGGGNSPLHF

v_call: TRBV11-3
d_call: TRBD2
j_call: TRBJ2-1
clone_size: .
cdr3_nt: TGTGCCAGCAGTTTAGGACTAGCGTACAATGAGCAGTTCTTC
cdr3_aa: CASSLGLAYNEQFF

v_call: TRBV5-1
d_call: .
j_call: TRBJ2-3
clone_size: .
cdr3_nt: TGCGCCAGCAGCTTGAGGAGGACAGATACGCAGTATTTT
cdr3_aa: CASSLRRTDTQYF

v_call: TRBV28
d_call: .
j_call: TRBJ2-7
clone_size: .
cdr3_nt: TGTGCCAGCAGTTTAGACACCCGGGGGAGTCCAACCTACGAGCAGTACTTC
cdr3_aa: CASSLDTRGSPTYEQYF

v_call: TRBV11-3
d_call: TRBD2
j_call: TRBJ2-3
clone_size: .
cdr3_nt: TGTGCCAGCAGCTTAGGAAGCGGGGGGGCAACAGATACGCAGTATTTT
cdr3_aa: CASSLGSGGATDTQYF